This T cell receptor (beta chain) stems from a study of memory CD4+ T cells and cytomegalovirus serostatus. Study information: Donors were healthy Belgian adults, 10 or so CMV seropositive and about two dozen seronegative.

Single viable CD3+CD4+CD8-CD45RO+ cells were sorted as the memory CD4+ T cells. Per the original data handling: After removing out-of-frame reads, 2,204,828 distinct TCRbeta sequences remained. The protocol was immunoSEQ multiplex PCR, while the TCRdb copy is restricted to in-frame clones and leaves out a portion. D and trimming were read from the DNA, whereas the V and J calls and clone size are those reported in that table. Of 40,000 or so clones listed, nearly 80% are singletons. The CDR3 has 14 residues. Trimming pared 5 bases from V and 7 bases from J, leaving 18 bases between. CDR1 and CDR2 (germline): MDHEN, SYDVKM.

This clonotype was obtained from an adult in good health and CMV-seronegative. The sequenced sample consisted of memory CD4+ T cells from blood. V gene TRBV28 combines with J gene TRBJ2-7, with D possibly being TRBD1 (7 bases). The CDR3 spells CASSPPEGAGEQYF. The DNA for the CDR3 is TGTGCCAGCAGTCCCCCAGAGGGGGCGGGAGAGCAGTACTTC.